This T cell receptor beta chain is from a study of blood T cell repertoires in COVID-19. Study-wide background: Samples came from the United States, Italy and Spain, spanning acute and convalescent COVID-19. PBMCs, B-cell-depleted T cells, or T cells were the source of the cDNA or gDNA that made up the material.

This clone was counted a few times. J was trimmed by 4 bases and V by 5 bases; bases with no gene match: 8. This CDR3 contains 16 residues. Per the germline V gene, CDR1 is PRHDT and CDR2 is FYEKMQ (reference sequence). In the original analysis: Using reference gene primer amplification, nucleated cell counts were estimated. Generated by immunoSEQ multiplex PCR, the TCRdb table keeps only in-frame clones and is missing some. D and trimming were read from the DNA, whereas the V and J calls and clone size are those reported in that table. Among about 200,000 clones listed, over 80% were seen once. This receptor was obtained from a man aged 35-49 years with acute or convalescent COVID-19. The gene calls are TRBV13 and TRBJ2-3; 11 nucleotides align to TRBD2. Material: peripheral blood. The CDR3 coding sequence is TGTGCCAGCAGCCGGTCCAAGGGACTAGCGGCAGATACGCAGTATTTT. It translates to CASSRSKGLAADTQYF.